The 25 T cell receptor beta chains reported below all come from one sample, sequenced in a study of control samples from healthy donors and cancer patients. Using immunoSEQ multiplex PCR, the repertoire was profiled, and TCRdb retains in-frame clones only, with some absent. The table records about 180,000 clones, nearly 90% of them present only once. Sequencing was carried out using blood. These receptors all come from a woman in her forties or fifties in good health.

This clone was observed a few times. This chain connects TRBV24-1 to TRBJ1-1; TRBD1 agrees at 7 bases. From germline, CDR1 is KGHDR and CDR2 SFDVKD. V gave up 11 bases and J gave up 3 bases; unmatched junction bases: 23. The CDR3 has 18 residues. The CDR3 spells CANQIGTAGLQTHTEAFF. The CDR3 nucleotides are TGTGCCAACCAAATCGGGACAGCGGGTCTTCAGACCCACACTGAAGCTTTCTTT.

The gene calls are TRBV24-1 and TRBJ2-5; unclear D gene. Trimming shortened V by 6 bases and J by 2 bases, and 15 bases separated the two germline ends. The CDR3 has 15 amino acids. The germline gives CDR1 KGHDR, CDR2 SFDVKD. The CDR3 sequence is CATSHHQRSQETQYF. The CDR3 DNA reads as TGTGCCACCAGTCATCATCAGCGATCGCAAGAGACCCAGTACTTC.

V and J are TRBV4-1 and TRBJ2-5; 7 bases align to TRBD1. The CDR3 covers 15 residues. Germline assignment: CDR1 MGHRA and CDR2 YSYEKL. Germline trimming cut 1 base from V and 6 bases from J; bases unmatched to any gene: 8. Written as DNA, the CDR3 is TGCGCCAGCAGCCAAGTAGACAGGGAGATTAAGACCCAGTACTTC. Its protein is CASSQVDREIKTQYF.

The chain has TRBV28 and TRBJ2-7, with D hard to call. With 7 bases removed from V and 5 bases from J, the gap between germline ends came to 6 bases. CDR3 length: 10 residues. Germline lookup yields CDR1 MDHEN and CDR2 SYDVKM. CDR3 amino acids: CASTVDEQYF. As DNA, the CDR3 is TGTGCCAGCACCGTTGACGAGCAGTACTTC. The whole variable domain, remainder taken from reference TRBV28 and TRBJ2-7, is DVKVTQSSRYLVKRTGEKVFLECVQDMDHENMFWYRQDPGLGLRLIYFSYDVKMKEKGDIPEGYSVSREKKERFSLILESASTNQTSMYLCASTVDEQYFGPGTRLTVT.

This rearrangement joins TRBV6-5 to TRBJ2-1; 10 bases are a match to TRBD2. Looked up from germline, CDR1 is MNHEY and CDR2 is SVGAGI. J lost 2 bases, V lost 5 bases, and 3 bases had no gene match. This CDR3 is built from 15 residues. CDR3 DNA sequence: TGTGCCAGCAGTAAGAGCGGGGGGGCCTACAATGAGCAGTTCTTC. Amino acids: CASSKSGGAYNEQFF.

The chain joins TRBV19 to TRBJ1-5, with D unresolved. Germline values: CDR1 LNHDA, CDR2 SQIVND (reference sequence). V lost 3 bases and J 4 bases, leaving 7 bases between the germline ends. CDR3 length equals 13 residues. The CDR3 here is CASSIRGNQPQHF. CDR3 bases: TGTGCCAGTAGTATCCGCGGAAATCAGCCCCAGCATTTT.

This sequence joins TRBV28 and TRBJ1-2, with 9 bases fitting TRBD1. The CDR3 has 17 residues. V shed 3 bases, J shed 2 bases, and the junction held 10 bases outside the gene matches. Per the germline V gene, CDR1 is MDHEN and CDR2 is SYDVKM. CDR3 amino acids: CASSLEGTGNTNYGYTF. CDR3 DNA sequence: TGTGCCAGCAGTTTGGAGGGGACAGGGAACACGAACTATGGCTACACCTTC.

The V gene is TRBV20-1, the J gene TRBJ1-1; D gene unclear. V was trimmed by 3 bases and J by 1 base, leaving 3 bases between them. Germline values: CDR1 DFQATT, CDR2 SNEGSKA (reference sequence). The CDR3 spans 11 residues. CDR3 residues: CSARQNTEAFF. The CDR3 DNA reads as TGCAGTGCTAGGCAGAACACTGAAGCTTTCTTT.

The chain employs TRBV6-5 and TRBJ2-1, with 9 nucleotides matching TRBD1. The V and J ends lost 8 bases and 5 bases, in that order; junction bases with no gene match: 7. This CDR3 comprises 14 residues. From germline, CDR1 is MNHEY and CDR2 SVGAGI. Here the CDR3 DNA reads TGTGCCAGCTTCCACAGGGGGCTAGACAATGAGCAGTTCTTC. Its translation: CASFHRGLDNEQFF.

As to this clone: The junction and the germline gene differ at one end; a read error may be behind it. J is TRBJ2-1 and V is TRBV7-7; D perhaps matches TRBD1 (5 bases). From germline, CDR1 is SSHAT and CDR2 FNYEAQ (reference sequence). This CDR3 has 15 residues. CDR3 in DNA: TGTGCCAGCAGCCGTGGACAACCCTCCGACAATGAGCAGTTCTTC. Translated, it gives CASSRGQPSDNEQFF.

The J gene is TRBJ1-1, the V gene TRBV3-1 (or the pseudogene TRBV3-2); tentatively, D is TRBD1 (6 bases). This CDR3 is built from 14 residues. The V gene's germline CDR1 is LGHDT and CDR2 YNNKEL (reference sequence). Trimming took 1 base from V and 4 from J, leaving 10 bases between them. In nucleotides, the CDR3 is TGTGCCAGCAGCCAAGTGGAAGGGGGCACTGAAGCTTTCTTT. This encodes CASSQVEGGTEAFF.

The CDR3 region has the DNA TGTGCCAGCAGTCCAAAAAACGCCGGGACAGCAGCTTTCTTT. Translation gives CASSPKNAGTAAFF. The chain combines TRBV6-6 with TRBJ1-1; 7 bases align to TRBD1. CDR1 MNHNY and CDR2 SVGAGI come from the germline V gene (reference sequence). The CDR3 is 14 residues long. Germline trimming cut 5 bases from V and 10 bases from J; bases unmatched to any gene: 13.

The chain uses TRBV9 and TRBJ2-5; 8 bases align to TRBD2. CDR3 length equals 15 residues. Germline CDR1 reads SGDLS; CDR2 reads YYNGEE. The ends lost 4 bases at V and 1 base at J; junction bases unmatched: 6. In DNA form, the CDR3 reads TGTGCCAGCAGCCCGGGGGGGGTTATCCAAGAGACCCAGTACTTC. It codes for CASSPGGVIQETQYF. The entire variable domain, with the rest obtained from reference TRBV9 and TRBJ2-5, is as follows: DSGVTQTPKHLITATGQRVTLRCSPRSGDLSVYWYQQSLDQGLQFLIQYYNGEERAKGNILERFSAQQFPDLHSELNLSSLELGDSALYFCASSPGGVIQETQYFGPGTRLLVL.

In its sample, this clone was seen once. This chain uses TRBV19 with TRBJ2-5; 11 bases align to TRBD2. The CDR3 runs 15 residues. Germline V CDR1 and CDR2: LNHDA, SQIVND (reference sequence). The J segment lost 5 bases and the V segment lost 5 bases, leaving 7 bases of the junction unmatched. The CDR3 spells CASSWVAGGSETQYF. CDR3 in DNA: TGTGCCAGTAGTTGGGTAGCGGGGGGGTCGGAGACCCAGTACTTC. Together with reference TRBV19 and TRBJ2-5, the CDR3 gives the full variable domain: DGGITQSPKYLFRKEGQNVTLSCEQNLNHDAMYWYRQDPGQGLRLIYYSQIVNDFQKGDIAEGYSVSREKKESFPLTVTSAQKNPTAFYLCASSWVAGGSETQYFGPGTRLLVL.

The chain links TRBV7-2 to TRBJ1-2; D ambiguous. Germline lookup yields CDR1 SGHTA and CDR2 FQGNSA. The germline V and J ends were trimmed by 6 bases and 6 bases, with 14 bases remaining between them. This CDR3 contains 13 residues. The CDR3 reads CASSPGRRDGYTF. The CDR3 nucleotides are TGTGCCAGCAGTCCTGGACGGCGGGATGGCTACACCTTC.

The chain links TRBV5-6 to TRBJ2-1, with 10 bases fitting TRBD1. The CDR3 spans 17 residues. CDR1 is SGHDT and CDR2 is YYEEEE in the germline V gene. Unmatched junction bases numbered 10, after V lost 4 bases and J lost 3 bases. The CDR3 nucleotides are TGTGCCAGCAGCGATCTTTCCGGGACAGGGGTCTACAATGAGCAGTTCTTC. This encodes CASSDLSGTGVYNEQFF.

The chain has TRBV9 and TRBJ1-3; D might be TRBD1 (6 bases). The CDR3 has 16 amino acids. Germline V gives CDR1 SGDLS, CDR2 YYNGEE. The V end was cut by 0 bases, the J end by 2 bases, with 12 bases between. CDR3 sequence (DNA): TGTGCCAGCAGCGTAGAGGGGGAGGCACCTGGAAACACCATATATTTT. Translating it yields CASSVEGEAPGNTIYF.

V and J are TRBV2 and TRBJ1-5; D call uncertain. The CDR3 is 14 amino acids. Trimming removed 7 bases at V and 7 bases at J, with 17 bases between. The V gene's germline CDR1 is SNHLY and CDR2 FYNNEI. Here the CDR3 reads CASMSVEGGQPQHF. CDR3 coding DNA: TGTGCCAGCATGTCTGTGGAGGGAGGGCAGCCCCAGCATTTT.

This chain links TRBV5-5 with TRBJ2-2, with D possibly TRBD2 on 6 matching bases. CDR1 is SGHKS and CDR2 is YYEKEE in the germline V gene (reference sequence). CDR3 length: 15 amino acids. V shed 0 bases and J shed 1 base, with 7 bases lying between them. In nucleotides, the CDR3 is TGTGCCAGCAGCTTGGGGGGGGTGAACACCGGGGAGCTGTTTTTT. Translated, it gives CASSLGGVNTGELFF.

This chain uses TRBV30 with TRBJ2-7; 10 positions agree with TRBD1. The germline CDR1 and CDR2 sequences are GTSNPN and SVGIG (reference sequence). CDR3 size: 12 residues. V shed 6 bases, J shed 5 bases, and the junction held 4 bases outside the gene matches. CDR3 in amino acids: CACGTGAHEQYF. The CDR3 nucleotides read TGTGCCTGCGGGACAGGGGCCCACGAGCAGTACTTC. Based on the CDR3 plus reference TRBV30 and TRBJ2-7, the full variable domain is SQTIHQWPATLVQPVGSPLSLECTVEGTSNPNLYWYRQAAGRGLQLLFYSVGIGQISSEVPQNLSASRPQDRQFILSSKKLLLSDSGFYLCACGTGAHEQYFGPGTRLTVT.

The chain combines TRBV5-6 with TRBJ2-7, with TRBD2 identical over 8 bases. The germline V gene has CDR1 SGHDT and CDR2 YYEEEE. This CDR3 contains 19 residues. V lost 4 bases and J lost 0; bases outside the gene matches: 18. The chain's CDR3 is CASSPGGLSSFPPSYEQYF. In DNA, the CDR3 is TGTGCCAGCAGCCCGGGGGGGCTGAGCTCCTTTCCGCCCTCCTACGAGCAGTACTTC.

The chain recombines TRBV6-5 with TRBJ2-1; tentative D call: TRBD2 (6 bases). Looked up from germline, CDR1 is MNHEY and CDR2 is SVGAGI. V shed 2 bases and J shed 0 bases, with 8 bases lying between them. CDR3 size: 15 residues. The DNA for the CDR3 is TGTGCCAGCAGTTACGGAGCGGGCTCCTACAATGAGCAGTTCTTC. The encoded protein is CASSYGAGSYNEQFF.

This clone was counted once. The chain recombines TRBV5-1 with TRBJ1-3; D may be TRBD1 (5 bases). Trimming left V 0 bases short and J 4 bases short, with 5 bases between. Germline loops: CDR1 SGHRS, CDR2 YFSETQ. The CDR3 consists of 13 residues. The CDR3 sequence: CASSLDRGNTIYF. The CDR3 region has the DNA TGCGCCAGCAGCTTGGACAGGGGAAACACCATATATTTT. Filled out from reference TRBV5-1 and TRBJ1-3, the complete variable domain reads KAGVTQTPRYLIKTRGQQVTLSCSPISGHRSVSWYQQTPGQGLQFLFEYFSETQRNKGNFPGRFSGRQFSNSRSEMNVSTLELGDSALYLCASSLDRGNTIYFGEGSWLTVV.

This clone occurred once. The rearrangement uses TRBV28 and TRBJ1-1; D unresolved. Germline CDR1 is MDHEN and CDR2 is SYDVKM. The V end was cut by 3 bases, the J end by 2 bases, with 10 bases between. CDR3 length equals 14 residues. The CDR3 region has the DNA TGTGCCAGCAGTTTTCCCTGGGTTAACACTGAAGCTTTCTTT. Encoded protein: CASSFPWVNTEAFF.

The rearrangement joins TRBV4-2 to TRBJ2-1, with 9 bases fitting TRBD2. This CDR3 is built from 13 residues. V was pared by 4 bases and J by 15 bases, with 10 bases of the junction left unmatched. Looked up from germline, CDR1 is LGHNA and CDR2 is YNFKEQ. CDR3 amino acids: CASSPAASGNPFF. In nucleotides, the CDR3 is TGTGCCAGCAGCCCCGCGGCTAGCGGGAACCCGTTCTTC.